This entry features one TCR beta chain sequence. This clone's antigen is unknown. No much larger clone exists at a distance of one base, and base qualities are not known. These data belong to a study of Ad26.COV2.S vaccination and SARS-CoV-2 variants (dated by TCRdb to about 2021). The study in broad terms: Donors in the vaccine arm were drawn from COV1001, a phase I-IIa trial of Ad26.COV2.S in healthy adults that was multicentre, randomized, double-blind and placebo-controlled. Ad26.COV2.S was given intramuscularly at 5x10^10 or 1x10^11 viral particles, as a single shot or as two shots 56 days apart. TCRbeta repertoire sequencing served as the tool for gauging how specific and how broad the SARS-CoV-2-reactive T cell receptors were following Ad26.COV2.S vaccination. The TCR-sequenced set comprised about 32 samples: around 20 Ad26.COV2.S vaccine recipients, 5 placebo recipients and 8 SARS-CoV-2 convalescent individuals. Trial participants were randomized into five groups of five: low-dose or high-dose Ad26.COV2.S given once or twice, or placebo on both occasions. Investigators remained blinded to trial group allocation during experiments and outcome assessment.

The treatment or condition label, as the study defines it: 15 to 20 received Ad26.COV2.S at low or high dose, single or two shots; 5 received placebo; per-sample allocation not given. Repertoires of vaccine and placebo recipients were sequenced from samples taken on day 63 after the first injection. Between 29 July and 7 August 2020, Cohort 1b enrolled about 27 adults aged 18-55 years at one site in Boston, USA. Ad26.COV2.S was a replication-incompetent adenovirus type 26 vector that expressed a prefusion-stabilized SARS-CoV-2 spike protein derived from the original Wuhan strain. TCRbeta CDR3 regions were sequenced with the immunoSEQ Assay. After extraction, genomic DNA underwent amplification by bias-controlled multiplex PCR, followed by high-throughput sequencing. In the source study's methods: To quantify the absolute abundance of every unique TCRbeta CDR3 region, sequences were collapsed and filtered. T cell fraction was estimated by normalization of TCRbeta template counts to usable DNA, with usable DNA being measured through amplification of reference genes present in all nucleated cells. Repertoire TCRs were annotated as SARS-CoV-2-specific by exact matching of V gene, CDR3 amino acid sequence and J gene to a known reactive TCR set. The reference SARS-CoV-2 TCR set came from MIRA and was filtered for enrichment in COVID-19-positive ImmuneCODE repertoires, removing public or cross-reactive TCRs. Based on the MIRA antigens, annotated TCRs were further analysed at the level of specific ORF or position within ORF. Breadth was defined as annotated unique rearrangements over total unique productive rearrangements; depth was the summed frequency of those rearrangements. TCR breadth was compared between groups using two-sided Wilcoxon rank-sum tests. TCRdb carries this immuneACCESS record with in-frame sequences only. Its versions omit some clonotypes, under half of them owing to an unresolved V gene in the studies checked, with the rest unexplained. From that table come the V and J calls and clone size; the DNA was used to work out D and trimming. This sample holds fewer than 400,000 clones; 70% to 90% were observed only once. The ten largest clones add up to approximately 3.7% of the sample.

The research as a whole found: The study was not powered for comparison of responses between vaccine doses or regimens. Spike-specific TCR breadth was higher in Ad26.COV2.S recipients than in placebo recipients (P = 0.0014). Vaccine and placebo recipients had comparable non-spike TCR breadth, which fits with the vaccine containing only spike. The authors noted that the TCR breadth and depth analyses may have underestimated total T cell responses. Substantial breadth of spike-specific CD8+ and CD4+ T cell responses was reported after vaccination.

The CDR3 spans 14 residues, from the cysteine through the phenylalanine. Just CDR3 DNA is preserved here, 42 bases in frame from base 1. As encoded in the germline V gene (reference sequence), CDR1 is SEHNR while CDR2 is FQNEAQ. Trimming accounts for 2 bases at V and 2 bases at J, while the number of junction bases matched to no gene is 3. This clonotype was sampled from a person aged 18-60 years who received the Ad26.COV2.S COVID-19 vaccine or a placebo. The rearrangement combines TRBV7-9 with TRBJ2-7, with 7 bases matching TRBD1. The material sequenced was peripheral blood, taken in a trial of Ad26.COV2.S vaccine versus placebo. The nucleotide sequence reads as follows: TGTGCCAGCAGCTTATACAGGGGTCCCTACGAGCAGTACTTC. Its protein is CASSLYRGPYEQYF.